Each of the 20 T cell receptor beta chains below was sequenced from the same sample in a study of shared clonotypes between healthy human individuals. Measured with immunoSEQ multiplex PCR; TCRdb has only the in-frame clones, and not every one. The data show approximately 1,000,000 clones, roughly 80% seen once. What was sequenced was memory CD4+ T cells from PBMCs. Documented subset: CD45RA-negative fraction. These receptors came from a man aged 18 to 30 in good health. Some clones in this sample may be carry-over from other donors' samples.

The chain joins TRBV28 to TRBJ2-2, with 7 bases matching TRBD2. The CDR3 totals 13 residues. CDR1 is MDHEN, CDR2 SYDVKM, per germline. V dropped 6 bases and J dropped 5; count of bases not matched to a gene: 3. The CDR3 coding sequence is TGTGCCAGCAGGTTGCGGGAGACCGGGGAGCTGTTTTTT. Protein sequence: CASRLRETGELFF.

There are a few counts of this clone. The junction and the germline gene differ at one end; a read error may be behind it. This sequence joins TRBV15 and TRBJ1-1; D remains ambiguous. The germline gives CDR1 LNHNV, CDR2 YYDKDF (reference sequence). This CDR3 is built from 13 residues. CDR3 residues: CATSRDPNSEAFF. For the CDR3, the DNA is TGTGCCACCAGCAGAGACCCGAACAGTGAAGCTTTCTTT.

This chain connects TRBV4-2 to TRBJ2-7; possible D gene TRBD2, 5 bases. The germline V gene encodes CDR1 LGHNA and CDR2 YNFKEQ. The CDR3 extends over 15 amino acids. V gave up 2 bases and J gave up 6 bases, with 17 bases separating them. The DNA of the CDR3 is TGTGCCAGCAGCCAAAGTGGCGACGGGGTGGGCGAGCAGTACTTC. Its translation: CASSQSGDGVGEQYF.

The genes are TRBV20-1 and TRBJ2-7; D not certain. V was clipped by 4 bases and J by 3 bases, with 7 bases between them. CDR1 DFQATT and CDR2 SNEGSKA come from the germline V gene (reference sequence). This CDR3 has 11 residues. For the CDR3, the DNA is TGCAGTGCTACCGTCCGCTACGAGCAGTACTTC. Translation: CSATVRYEQYF.

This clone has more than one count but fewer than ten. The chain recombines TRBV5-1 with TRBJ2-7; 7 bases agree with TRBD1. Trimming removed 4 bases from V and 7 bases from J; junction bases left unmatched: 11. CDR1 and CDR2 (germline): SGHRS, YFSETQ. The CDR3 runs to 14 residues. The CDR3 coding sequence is TGCGCCAGCAGCAAAGGGGACAGTTTATGGGAGCAGTACTTC. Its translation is CASSKGDSLWEQYF.

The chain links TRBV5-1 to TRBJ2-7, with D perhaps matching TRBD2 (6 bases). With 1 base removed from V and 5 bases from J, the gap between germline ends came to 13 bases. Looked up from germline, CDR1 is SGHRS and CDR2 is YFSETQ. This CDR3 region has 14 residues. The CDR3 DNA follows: TGCGCCAGCAGCTTGTACTCCTGGGAGGACGAGCAGTACTTC. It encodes CASSLYSWEDEQYF.

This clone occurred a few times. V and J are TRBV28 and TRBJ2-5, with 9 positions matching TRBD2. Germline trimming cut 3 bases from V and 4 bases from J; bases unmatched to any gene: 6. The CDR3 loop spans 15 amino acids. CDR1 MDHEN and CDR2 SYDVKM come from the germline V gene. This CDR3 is CASSFSGRDSETQYF. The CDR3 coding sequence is TGTGCCAGCAGTTTTAGCGGGAGAGATTCAGAGACCCAGTACTTC. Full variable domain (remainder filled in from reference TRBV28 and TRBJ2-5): DVKVTQSSRYLVKRTGEKVFLECVQDMDHENMFWYRQDPGLGLRLIYFSYDVKMKEKGDIPEGYSVSREKKERFSLILESASTNQTSMYLCASSFSGRDSETQYFGPGTRLLVL.

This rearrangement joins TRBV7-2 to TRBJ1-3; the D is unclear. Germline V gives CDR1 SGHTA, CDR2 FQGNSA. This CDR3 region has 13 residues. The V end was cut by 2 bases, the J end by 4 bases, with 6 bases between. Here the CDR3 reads CASSLYLGNTIYF. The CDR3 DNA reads TGTGCCAGCAGCTTATACCTGGGAAACACCATATATTTT.

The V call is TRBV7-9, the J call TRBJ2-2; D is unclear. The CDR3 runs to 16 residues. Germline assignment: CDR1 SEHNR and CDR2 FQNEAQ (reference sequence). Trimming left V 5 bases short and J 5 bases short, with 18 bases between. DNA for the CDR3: TGTGCCAGCAGCCCCCATTTGTTGCTACTTACCGGGGAGCTGTTTTTT. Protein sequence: CASSPHLLLLTGELFF.

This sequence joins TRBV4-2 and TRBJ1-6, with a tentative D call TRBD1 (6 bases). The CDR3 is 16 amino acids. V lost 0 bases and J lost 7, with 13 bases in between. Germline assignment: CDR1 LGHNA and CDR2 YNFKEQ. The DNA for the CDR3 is TGTGCCAGCAGCCAAGACCCGGGGGCGAAAAATTCACCCCTCCACTTT. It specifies CASSQDPGAKNSPLHF.

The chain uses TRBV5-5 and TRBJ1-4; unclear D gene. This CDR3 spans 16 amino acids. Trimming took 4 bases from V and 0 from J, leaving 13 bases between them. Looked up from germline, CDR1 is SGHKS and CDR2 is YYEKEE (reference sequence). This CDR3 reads CASSLPADATNEKLFF. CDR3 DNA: TGTGCCAGCAGCCTCCCGGCGGACGCAACTAATGAAAAACTGTTTTTT.

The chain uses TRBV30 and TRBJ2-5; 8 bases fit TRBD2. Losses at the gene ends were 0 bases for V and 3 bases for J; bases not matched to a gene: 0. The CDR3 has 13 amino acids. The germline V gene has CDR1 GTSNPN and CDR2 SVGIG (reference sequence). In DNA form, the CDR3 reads TGTGCCTGGAGTGTTAGCGGGAAAGAGACCCAGTACTTC. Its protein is CAWSVSGKETQYF.

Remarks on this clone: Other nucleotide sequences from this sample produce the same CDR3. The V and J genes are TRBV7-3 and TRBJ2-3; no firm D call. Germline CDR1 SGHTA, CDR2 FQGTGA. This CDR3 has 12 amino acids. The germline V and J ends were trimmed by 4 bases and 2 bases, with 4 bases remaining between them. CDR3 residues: CASSSSTDTQYF. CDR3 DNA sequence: TGTGCCAGCAGCTCCTCCACAGATACGCAGTATTTT.

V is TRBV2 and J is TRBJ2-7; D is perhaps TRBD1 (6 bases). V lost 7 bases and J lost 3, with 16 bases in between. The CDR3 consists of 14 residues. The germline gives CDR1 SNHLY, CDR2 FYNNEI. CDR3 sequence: CASTQGGDLYEQYF. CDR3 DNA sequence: TGTGCCAGCACCCAAGGGGGAGACCTCTACGAGCAGTACTTC. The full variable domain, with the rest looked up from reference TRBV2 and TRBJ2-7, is EPEVTQTPSHQVTQMGQEVILRCVPISNHLYFYWYRQILGQKVEFLVSFYNNEISEKSEIFDDQFSVERPDGSNFTLKIRSTKLEDSAMYFCASTQGGDLYEQYFGPGTRLTVT.

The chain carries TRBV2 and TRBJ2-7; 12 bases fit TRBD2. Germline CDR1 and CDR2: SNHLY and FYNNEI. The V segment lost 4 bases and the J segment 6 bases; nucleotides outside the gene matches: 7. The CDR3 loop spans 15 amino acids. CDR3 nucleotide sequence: TGTGCCAGCAGTGGCCCTAGCGGGAGGGGAAGCGAGCAGTACTTC. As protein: CASSGPSGRGSEQYF.

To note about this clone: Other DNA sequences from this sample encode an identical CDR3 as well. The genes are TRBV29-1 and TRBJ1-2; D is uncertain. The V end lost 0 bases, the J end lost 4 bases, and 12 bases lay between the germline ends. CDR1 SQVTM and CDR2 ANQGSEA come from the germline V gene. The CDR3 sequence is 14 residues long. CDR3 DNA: TGCAGCGTTGAAGATAGGCCCCGCGGCTATGGCTACACCTTC. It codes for CSVEDRPRGYGYTF.

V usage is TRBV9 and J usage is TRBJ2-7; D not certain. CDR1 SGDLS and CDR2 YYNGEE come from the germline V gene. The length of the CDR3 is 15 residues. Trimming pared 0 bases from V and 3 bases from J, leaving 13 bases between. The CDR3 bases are TGTGCCAGCAGCGTAGCAGCTCCCAGCTACTACGAGCAGTACTTC. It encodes CASSVAAPSYYEQYF.

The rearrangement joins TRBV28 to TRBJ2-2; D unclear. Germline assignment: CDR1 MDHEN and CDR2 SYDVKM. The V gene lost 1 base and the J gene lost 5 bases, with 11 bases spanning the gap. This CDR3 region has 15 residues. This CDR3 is CASSLSVVVTGELFF. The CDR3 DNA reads TGTGCCAGCAGTTTATCAGTTGTTGTGACCGGGGAGCTGTTTTTT.

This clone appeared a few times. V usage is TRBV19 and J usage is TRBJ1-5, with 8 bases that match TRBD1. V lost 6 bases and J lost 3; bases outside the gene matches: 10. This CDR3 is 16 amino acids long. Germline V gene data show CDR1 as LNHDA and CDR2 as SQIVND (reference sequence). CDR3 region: CASRITHQGANQPQHF. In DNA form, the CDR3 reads TGTGCCAGTAGAATCACACACCAGGGGGCCAATCAGCCCCAGCATTTT.

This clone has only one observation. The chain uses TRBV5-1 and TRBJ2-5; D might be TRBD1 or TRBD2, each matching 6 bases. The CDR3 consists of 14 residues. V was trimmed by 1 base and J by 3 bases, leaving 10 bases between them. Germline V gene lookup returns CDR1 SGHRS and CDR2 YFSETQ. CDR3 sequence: CASSLPGAEETQYF. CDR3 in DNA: TGCGCCAGCAGCTTGCCGGGGGCGGAAGAGACCCAGTACTTC.